The entry that follows covers one TCR beta chain sequence. V dropped 1 base and J dropped 3; count of bases not matched to a gene: 11. The germline V gene encodes CDR1 SGHRS and CDR2 YFSETQ. This CDR3 has 18 amino acids. Per the authors' pipeline: Amplifying reference gene primers gave estimates of nucleated cell counts. Sequencing was performed with immunoSEQ multiplex PCR; in TCRdb, only in-frame clones are kept and a portion is missing. V and J calls and clone size are those listed in that table; D and trimming were worked out from the DNA. This table has more than 70,000 clones, roughly 87% appearing once. The sample originates from a study of blood T cell repertoires in COVID-19. About the research overall: The United States, Italy and Spain were the sources of the acute and convalescent COVID-19 samples. Nucleic acid was either cDNA or gDNA, and it came from T cells, B-cell-depleted T cells, or PBMCs.

Sequencing input: peripheral blood. The sequence derives from a man aged 60 to 69 with acute or convalescent COVID-19. J is TRBJ2-3 and V is TRBV5-1, with 10 bases aligning to TRBD2. CDR3 residues: CASSLMGIAGGGTDTQYF. The DNA for the CDR3 is TGCGCCAGCAGCTTGATGGGAATAGCGGGAGGCGGTACAGATACGCAGTATTTT.